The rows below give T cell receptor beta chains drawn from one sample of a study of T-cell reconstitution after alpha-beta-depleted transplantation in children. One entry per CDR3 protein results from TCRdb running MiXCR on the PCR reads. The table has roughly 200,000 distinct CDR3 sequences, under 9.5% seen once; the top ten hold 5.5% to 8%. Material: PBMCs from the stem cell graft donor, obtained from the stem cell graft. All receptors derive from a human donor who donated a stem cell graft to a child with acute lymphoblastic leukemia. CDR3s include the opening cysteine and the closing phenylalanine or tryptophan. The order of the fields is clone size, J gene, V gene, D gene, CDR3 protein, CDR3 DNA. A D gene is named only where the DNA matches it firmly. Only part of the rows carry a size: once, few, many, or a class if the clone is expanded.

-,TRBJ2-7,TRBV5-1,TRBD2,CASTPSPKTGGVEQYF,TGCGCCAGCACCCCTTCACCAAAGACCGGGGGGGTTGAGCAGTACTTC
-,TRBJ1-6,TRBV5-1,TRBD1,CASNLGTGIGSPLHF,TGCGCCAGCAACTTAGGGACAGGCATCGGTTCACCCCTCCACTTT
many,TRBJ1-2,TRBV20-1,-,CSARDRQSYGYTF,TGCAGTGCTAGAGATAGACAGAGCTATGGCTACACCTTC
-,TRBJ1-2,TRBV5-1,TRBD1,CASSLGWDRAAHGYTF,TGCGCCAGCAGCTTGGGTTGGGACAGGGCCGCCCATGGCTACACCTTC
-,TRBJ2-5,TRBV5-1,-,CASSSGLQLAETQYF,TGCGCCAGCAGCAGCGGACTACAGCTTGCGGAGACCCAGTACTTC
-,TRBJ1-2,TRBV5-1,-,CASSSLPNTGTTNYGYTF,TGCGCCAGCAGCTCACTACCGAATACCGGGACGACGAACTATGGCTACACCTTC
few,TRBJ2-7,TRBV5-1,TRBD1,CASSSPDRGEFYEQYF,TGCGCCAGCAGCTCACCCGACAGGGGAGAATTCTACGAGCAGTACTTC
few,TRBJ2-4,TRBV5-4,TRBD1,CASSIQGSNIQYF,TGTGCCAGCAGTATACAGGGGTCGAACATTCAGTACTTC
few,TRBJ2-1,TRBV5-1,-,CASSLVGVGSYNEQFF,TGCGCCAGCAGCTTGGTAGGGGTTGGCTCCTACAATGAGCAGTTCTTC
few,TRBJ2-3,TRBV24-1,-,CATSESTDTQYF,TGTGCCACCAGTGAAAGCACAGATACGCAGTATTTT
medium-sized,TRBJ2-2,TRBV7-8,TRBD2,CASSLIFGLAGAGGTGELFF,TGTGCCAGCAGCTTAATCTTCGGGCTAGCGGGGGCCGGGGGGACCGGGGAGCTGTTTTTT
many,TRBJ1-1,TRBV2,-,CASKGLGEAEAFF,TGTGCCAGCAAGGGTCTAGGGGAAGCTGAAGCTTTCTTT
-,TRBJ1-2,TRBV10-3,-,CAISREGGAAENYGYTF,TGTGCCATCAGCCGTGAGGGGGGGGCGGCGGAAAACTATGGCTACACCTTC
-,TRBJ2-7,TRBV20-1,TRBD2,CSASLGLAVLDEQYF,TGCAGTGCAAGCCTCGGACTAGCGGTTCTGGACGAGCAGTACTTC
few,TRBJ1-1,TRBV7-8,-,CASSSRRDTEAFF,TGTGCCAGCAGCTCACGGAGGGACACTGAAGCTTTCTTT
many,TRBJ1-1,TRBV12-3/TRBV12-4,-,CASSLVLNTEAFF,TGTGCCAGCAGTTTAGTACTGAACACTGAAGCTTTCTTT
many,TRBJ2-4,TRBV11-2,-,CASSWDNQLQYF,TGTGCCAGCAGCTGGGACAACCAGCTTCAGTACTTC
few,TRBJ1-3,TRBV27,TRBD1,CASSYLSTGSVYTIYF,TGTGCCAGCAGTTACCTCTCGACAGGGTCCGTTTACACCATATATTTT
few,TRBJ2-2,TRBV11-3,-,CASSQLSGELFF,TGTGCCAGCAGCCAATTATCCGGGGAGCTGTTTTTT
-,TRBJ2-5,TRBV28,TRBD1,CASSLLDRGHGTQYF,TGTGCCAGCAGTTTATTGGACAGGGGGCACGGGACCCAGTACTTC
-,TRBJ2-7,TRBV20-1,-,CSARDKNWGEQYF,TGCAGTGCTAGAGATAAAAACTGGGGCGAGCAGTACTTC
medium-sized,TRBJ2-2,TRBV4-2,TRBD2,CASSQELAGGRTGELFF,TGTGCCAGCAGCCAAGAGCTAGCGGGGGGGCGGACCGGGGAGCTGTTTTTT
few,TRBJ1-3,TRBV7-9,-,CASSTGAPSGNTIYF,TGTGCCAGCAGCACCGGGGCGCCTTCTGGAAACACCATATATTTT
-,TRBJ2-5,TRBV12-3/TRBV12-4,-,CASSLTKETQYF,TGTGCCAGCAGTTTAACGAAAGAGACCCAGTACTTC
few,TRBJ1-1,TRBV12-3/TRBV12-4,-,CASSPHGPRETEAFF,TGTGCCAGCAGTCCACATGGACCTAGGGAAACTGAAGCTTTCTTT
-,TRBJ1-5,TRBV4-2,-,CASSSEPGNQPQHF,TGTGCCAGCAGCTCCGAGCCAGGCAATCAGCCCCAGCATTTT
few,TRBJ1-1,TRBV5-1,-,CASSFGGMGIGNTEAFF,TGCGCCAGCAGCTTCGGAGGGATGGGGATCGGGAACACTGAAGCTTTCTTT
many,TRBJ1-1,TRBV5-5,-,CASSLAGPGYTEAFF,TGTGCCAGCAGCTTGGCGGGCCCCGGGTACACTGAAGCTTTCTTT
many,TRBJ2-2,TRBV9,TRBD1,CASSMGTVADTGELFF,TGTGCCAGCAGCATGGGGACAGTAGCCGACACCGGGGAGCTGTTTTTT
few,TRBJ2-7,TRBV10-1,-,CASSESGGTYEQYF,TGCGCCAGCAGTGAGTCGGGCGGAACCTACGAGCAGTACTTC
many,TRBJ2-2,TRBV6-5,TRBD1,CASGGIRDRLFF,TGTGCCAGTGGGGGAATACGGGACAGACTGTTTTTT
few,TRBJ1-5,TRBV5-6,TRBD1,CASMSGGVSGQPQHF,TGTGCCAGCATGTCAGGGGGCGTATCGGGTCAGCCCCAGCATTTT
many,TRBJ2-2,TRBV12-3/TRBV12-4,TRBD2,CASTASGSTNTGELFF,TGTGCCAGCACCGCTAGCGGGTCAACGAACACCGGGGAGCTGTTTTTT
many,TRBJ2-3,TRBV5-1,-,CASSPSSEAADTQYF,TGCGCCAGCAGCCCCTCATCGGAGGCGGCAGATACGCAGTATTTT
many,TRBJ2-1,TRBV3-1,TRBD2,CASSQGDSGVYNEQFF,TGTGCCAGCAGCCAAGGGGATAGCGGGGTCTACAATGAGCAGTTCTTC
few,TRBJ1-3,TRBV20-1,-,CSALTIDSSGNTIYF,TGCAGTGCACTTACTATAGACAGCTCTGGAAACACCATATATTTT
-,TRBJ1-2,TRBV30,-,CAWMSGQSYGYTF,TGTGCCTGGATGAGTGGACAGAGCTATGGCTACACCTTC
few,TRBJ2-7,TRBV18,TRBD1,CASSSMDRGRGNEQYF,TGTGCCAGCTCATCGATGGACAGGGGGCGCGGTAACGAGCAGTACTTC
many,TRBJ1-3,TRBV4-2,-,CASSQSPAGRFGGNTIYF,TGTGCCAGCAGCCAATCACCCGCGGGCAGGTTCGGTGGAAACACCATATATTTT
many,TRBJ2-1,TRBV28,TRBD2,CASSLRLAGRDNEQFF,TGTGCCAGCAGTCTAAGACTAGCGGGGCGGGACAATGAGCAGTTCTTC
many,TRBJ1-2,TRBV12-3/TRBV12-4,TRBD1,CASSSGQAVSYGYTF,TGTGCCAGCAGTTCGGGACAGGCTGTTTCCTATGGCTACACCTTC
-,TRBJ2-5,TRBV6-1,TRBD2,CASSAGGRSETQYF,TGTGCCAGCAGTGCGGGGGGTAGATCGGAGACCCAGTACTTC
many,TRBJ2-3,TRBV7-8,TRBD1,CASRPPGQNYRDTQYF,TGTGCCAGCAGACCTCCGGGACAGAACTACAGAGATACGCAGTATTTT
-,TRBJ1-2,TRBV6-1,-,CASSEEQRAPDGYTF,TGTGCCAGCAGTGAAGAGCAGCGGGCTCCCGATGGCTACACCTTC
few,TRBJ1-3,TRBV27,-,CASSWGREGNTIYF,TGTGCCAGCAGTTGGGGCAGGGAGGGAAACACCATATATTTT
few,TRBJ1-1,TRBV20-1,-,CSATSGGRDTEAFF,TGCAGTGCTACATCTGGGGGGAGGGACACTGAAGCTTTCTTT
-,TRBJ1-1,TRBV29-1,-,CSAYGGAGDKNTEAFF,TGCAGCGCCTACGGGGGGGCAGGAGATAAGAACACTGAAGCTTTCTTT
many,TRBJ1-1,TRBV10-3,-,CAISDDIRFLNTEAFF,TGTGCCATCAGTGACGATATTAGATTTTTGAACACTGAAGCTTTCTTT
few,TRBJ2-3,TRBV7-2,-,CASSFLGDTDTQYF,TGTGCCAGCAGCTTCCTGGGGGACACAGATACGCAGTATTTT
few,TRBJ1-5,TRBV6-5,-,CASSYSRLHSNQPQHF,TGTGCCAGCAGTTACTCGAGACTGCATAGCAATCAGCCCCAGCATTTT
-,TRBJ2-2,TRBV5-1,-,CASSTSTNTGELFF,TGCGCCAGCAGCACTAGCACGAACACCGGGGAGCTGTTTTTT
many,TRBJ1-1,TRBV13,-,CASALPGPKNTEAFF,TGTGCCAGCGCCCTGCCGGGACCGAAGAACACTGAAGCTTTCTTT
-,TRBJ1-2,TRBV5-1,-,CASTPDSYGYTF,TGCGCCAGCACTCCCGACAGCTATGGCTACACCTTC
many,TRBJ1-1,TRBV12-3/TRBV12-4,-,CASSFAGMNTEAFF,TGTGCCAGCAGTTTTGCCGGGATGAACACTGAAGCTTTCTTT
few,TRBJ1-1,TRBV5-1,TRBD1,CASSPRQGSTEAFF,TGCGCCAGCAGCCCCCGACAGGGGTCCACTGAAGCTTTCTTT
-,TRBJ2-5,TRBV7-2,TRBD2,CASSWVAGGETQYF,TGTGCCAGCAGCTGGGTTGCGGGGGGAGAGACCCAGTACTTC
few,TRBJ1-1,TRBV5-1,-,CASGARGVSTEAFF,TGCGCTTCTGGGGCCAGGGGAGTTAGCACTGAAGCTTTCTTT
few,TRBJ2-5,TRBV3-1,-,CASSQDTSRGETQYF,TGTGCCAGCAGCCAAGATACTAGCCGCGGGGAGACCCAGTACTTC